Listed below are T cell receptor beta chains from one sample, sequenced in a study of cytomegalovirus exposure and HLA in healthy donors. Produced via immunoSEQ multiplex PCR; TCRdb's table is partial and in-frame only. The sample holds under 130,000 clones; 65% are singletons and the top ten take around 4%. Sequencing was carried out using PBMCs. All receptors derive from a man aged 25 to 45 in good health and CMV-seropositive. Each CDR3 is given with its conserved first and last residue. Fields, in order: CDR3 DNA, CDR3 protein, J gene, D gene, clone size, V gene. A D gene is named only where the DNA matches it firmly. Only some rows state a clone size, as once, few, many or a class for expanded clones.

cdr3_nt: TGTGCCAGTAGTAGGGGCGGGGGACTGGGGGAGACCCAGTACTTC
cdr3_aa: CASSRGGGLGETQYF
j_call: TRBJ2-5
d_call: TRBD2
clone_size: NA
v_call: TRBV19

cdr3_nt: TGTGCCAGGGGTAGAGAGCGGGCCTCCTACGAGCAGTACTTC
cdr3_aa: CARGRERASYEQYF
j_call: TRBJ2-7
d_call: NA
clone_size: NA
v_call: TRBV5-4

cdr3_nt: TGCGCCAGCAGCTTGGGGGGCTGGGACAATGAGCAGTTCTTC
cdr3_aa: CASSLGGWDNEQFF
j_call: TRBJ2-1
d_call: NA
clone_size: NA
v_call: TRBV5-1

cdr3_nt: TGTGCCAGCAGTTATTTTACAGGAGGGAAGTCAGAAAAACTGTTTTTT
cdr3_aa: CASSYFTGGKSEKLFF
j_call: TRBJ1-4
d_call: NA
clone_size: NA
v_call: TRBV6-5

cdr3_nt: TGCAGCGTTGGGGGAGGTATCAGGACAGATACGCAGTATTTT
cdr3_aa: CSVGGGIRTDTQYF
j_call: TRBJ2-3
d_call: NA
clone_size: NA
v_call: TRBV29-1

cdr3_nt: TGTGCCAGCAGGGGGGACATCTCTAGTCATGGCTACACCTTC
cdr3_aa: CASRGDISSHGYTF
j_call: TRBJ1-2
d_call: NA
clone_size: NA
v_call: TRBV27

cdr3_nt: TGTGCCAGCAGCGTCACCATGGCCAATTATGGCTACACCTTC
cdr3_aa: CASSVTMANYGYTF
j_call: TRBJ1-2
d_call: NA
clone_size: few
v_call: TRBV9

cdr3_nt: TGTGCCTGGAGTGAGCCGGATTCACCCCTCCACTTT
cdr3_aa: CAWSEPDSPLHF
j_call: TRBJ1-6
d_call: NA
clone_size: NA
v_call: TRBV30

cdr3_nt: TGTGCCAGCAGCTTGGTGGGAGGGCCGGGCTATGGCTACACCTTC
cdr3_aa: CASSLVGGPGYGYTF
j_call: TRBJ1-2
d_call: NA
clone_size: NA
v_call: TRBV5-4

cdr3_nt: TGTGCCAGCAGTGAAGGAGGTCCCAACTATGGCTACACCTTC
cdr3_aa: CASSEGGPNYGYTF
j_call: TRBJ1-2
d_call: NA
clone_size: NA
v_call: TRBV6-1

cdr3_nt: TGTGCCAGCAGCGTAGAAGGGGGGGGCCGCAATGAGCAGTTCTTC
cdr3_aa: CASSVEGGGRNEQFF
j_call: TRBJ2-1
d_call: NA
clone_size: NA
v_call: TRBV9

cdr3_nt: TGCGCCAGCAGCCAAGCGGACAGGAACACTGAAGCTTTCTTT
cdr3_aa: CASSQADRNTEAFF
j_call: TRBJ1-1
d_call: NA
clone_size: once
v_call: TRBV4-1

cdr3_nt: TGTGCCCATGCAGACGAGCGGATTTACACCGGGGAGCTGTTTTTT
cdr3_aa: CAHADERIYTGELFF
j_call: TRBJ2-2
d_call: NA
clone_size: once
v_call: TRBV7-9

cdr3_nt: TGCAGTGCCGATTCGGGGAAAGGGCTGTTTTTT
cdr3_aa: CSADSGKGLFF
j_call: TRBJ2-2
d_call: NA
clone_size: NA
v_call: TRBV20-1

cdr3_nt: TGTGCCAGCAGCATAACAGGGGGCACTGAAGCTTTCTTT
cdr3_aa: CASSITGGTEAFF
j_call: TRBJ1-1
d_call: TRBD1
clone_size: NA
v_call: TRBV11-3

cdr3_nt: TGTGCCAGTCCCCCCGAGGTGTCGTGGTCACCCCTCCACTTT
cdr3_aa: CASPPEVSWSPLHF
j_call: TRBJ1-6
d_call: NA
clone_size: few
v_call: TRBV5-3

cdr3_nt: TGCGCCAGCAGCTTCAGACTAGCGGGGGGTTACACAGATACGCAGTATTTT
cdr3_aa: CASSFRLAGGYTDTQYF
j_call: TRBJ2-3
d_call: TRBD2
clone_size: NA
v_call: TRBV5-1

cdr3_nt: TGTGCCAGCAGCTCCATGGGACATCGGTGGGAAGAGACCCAGTACTTC
cdr3_aa: CASSSMGHRWEETQYF
j_call: TRBJ2-5
d_call: NA
clone_size: NA
v_call: TRBV7-2

cdr3_nt: TGCGCCAGCAGCCAACGGGGGGGCCGGAATGAGCAGTTCTTC
cdr3_aa: CASSQRGGRNEQFF
j_call: TRBJ2-1
d_call: TRBD2
clone_size: few
v_call: TRBV4-1

cdr3_nt: TGTGCAACCAGCCCTACGGGGAGCTCCTACGAGCAGTACTTC
cdr3_aa: CATSPTGSSYEQYF
j_call: TRBJ2-7
d_call: NA
clone_size: NA
v_call: TRBV19

cdr3_nt: TGTGCCAGCAGTTTTAGTAATTCACCCCTCCACTTT
cdr3_aa: CASSFSNSPLHF
j_call: TRBJ1-6
d_call: NA
clone_size: NA
v_call: TRBV27

cdr3_nt: TGTGCCAGCAGTGGTTTTTTCTATACGCAGTATTTT
cdr3_aa: CASSGFFYTQYF
j_call: TRBJ2-3
d_call: NA
clone_size: once
v_call: TRBV25-1

cdr3_nt: TGCGCCAGCAGCCAAGAATGGTGGGGAGCGAACACCGGGGAGCTGTTTTTT
cdr3_aa: CASSQEWWGANTGELFF
j_call: TRBJ2-2
d_call: NA
clone_size: NA
v_call: TRBV4-1

cdr3_nt: TGTGCCAGCAGCTTACAGGGGGAAGAGTCACCCCTCCACTTT
cdr3_aa: CASSLQGEESPLHF
j_call: TRBJ1-6
d_call: TRBD1
clone_size: NA
v_call: TRBV7-9

cdr3_nt: TGCGCCAACTTGGACATCTCCTACGAGCAGTACTTC
cdr3_aa: CANLDISYEQYF
j_call: TRBJ2-7
d_call: NA
clone_size: NA
v_call: TRBV10-1

cdr3_nt: TGTGCCAGCGGGACAGGACCTGGGCCCCTCCACTTT
cdr3_aa: CASGTGPGPLHF
j_call: TRBJ1-6
d_call: TRBD1
clone_size: NA
v_call: TRBV6-1

cdr3_nt: TGTGCCAGCAGTGTTCTTGGGGGGGCCAACAATGAGCAGTTCTTC
cdr3_aa: CASSVLGGANNEQFF
j_call: TRBJ2-1
d_call: NA
clone_size: NA
v_call: TRBV6-4

cdr3_nt: TGTGCCAGCAGTTACGTGGGGAGGGGTCATGAGCAGTACTTC
cdr3_aa: CASSYVGRGHEQYF
j_call: TRBJ2-7
d_call: TRBD2
clone_size: few
v_call: TRBV6-6

cdr3_nt: TGCAGTGCTCCGAGGAACACTGAAGCTTTCTTT
cdr3_aa: CSAPRNTEAFF
j_call: TRBJ1-1
d_call: NA
clone_size: few
v_call: TRBV20-1

cdr3_nt: TGTGCCAGCAGCTTAGGGGGGTTCAGGGGAGATGCCAAAAACATTCAGTACTTC
cdr3_aa: CASSLGGFRGDAKNIQYF
j_call: TRBJ2-4
d_call: NA
clone_size: NA
v_call: TRBV11-2

cdr3_nt: TGTGCCAGCGGGGAGAGGGCAATTAATGAAAAACTGTTTTTT
cdr3_aa: CASGERAINEKLFF
j_call: TRBJ1-4
d_call: NA
clone_size: NA
v_call: TRBV6-5

cdr3_nt: TGTGCCGCCTGGGGACAGCTAGGTGGTTCACCCCTCCACTTT
cdr3_aa: CAAWGQLGGSPLHF
j_call: TRBJ1-6
d_call: TRBD1
clone_size: few
v_call: TRBV28

cdr3_nt: TGTGCCAGCAGGATAACGGGAGCCAACACTGAAGCTTTCTTT
cdr3_aa: CASRITGANTEAFF
j_call: TRBJ1-1
d_call: NA
clone_size: NA
v_call: TRBV6-1

cdr3_nt: TGCGCCAGCAGCTTGGATGAGATCCGTCGGTTCTTC
cdr3_aa: CASSLDEIRRFF
j_call: TRBJ2-1
d_call: NA
clone_size: NA
v_call: TRBV5-1

cdr3_nt: TGCGCCAGCAGCCCTGACTGGAGCTCTGGAAACACCATATATTTT
cdr3_aa: CASSPDWSSGNTIYF
j_call: TRBJ1-3
d_call: NA
clone_size: NA
v_call: TRBV5-1

cdr3_nt: TGTGCCAGCGGTCTAGCGGGGGGCCAGGATACGCAGTATTTT
cdr3_aa: CASGLAGGQDTQYF
j_call: TRBJ2-3
d_call: TRBD2
clone_size: few
v_call: TRBV4-2

cdr3_nt: TGTGCCAGCAGCTCTAGCTGGGTCACAGATACGCAGTATTTT
cdr3_aa: CASSSSWVTDTQYF
j_call: TRBJ2-3
d_call: NA
clone_size: NA
v_call: TRBV5-4

cdr3_nt: TGTGCCAGCAGTAAGGAGCGGGGGGAGACCCAGTACTTC
cdr3_aa: CASSKERGETQYF
j_call: TRBJ2-5
d_call: TRBD2
clone_size: NA
v_call: TRBV2

cdr3_nt: TGTGCCAGCAGGCTAGAAGGACAGGGCGGAACTGAAGCTTTCTTT
cdr3_aa: CASRLEGQGGTEAFF
j_call: TRBJ1-1
d_call: TRBD1
clone_size: NA
v_call: TRBV2

cdr3_nt: TGTGCCACCAGCAGAGATTTACAGACTGGAAACACCATATATTTT
cdr3_aa: CATSRDLQTGNTIYF
j_call: TRBJ1-3
d_call: NA
clone_size: NA
v_call: TRBV15

cdr3_nt: TGCGCCAGCAGCCAAGAGGGCAGCCCTGCCTACGAGCAGTACTTC
cdr3_aa: CASSQEGSPAYEQYF
j_call: TRBJ2-7
d_call: NA
clone_size: NA
v_call: TRBV4-1

cdr3_nt: TGTGCCAGCAGCTTAGTGGGGGCCGGAGAGACCCAGTACTTC
cdr3_aa: CASSLVGAGETQYF
j_call: TRBJ2-5
d_call: NA
clone_size: NA
v_call: TRBV7-8

cdr3_nt: TGCGCCAGCAGTGAGCCTAGTATTTACGAGCAGTACTTC
cdr3_aa: CASSEPSIYEQYF
j_call: TRBJ2-7
d_call: NA
clone_size: NA
v_call: TRBV10-2

cdr3_nt: TGTGCCAGCAGTGAAGGGGGAGGGTGGACCCAGTACTTC
cdr3_aa: CASSEGGGWTQYF
j_call: TRBJ2-5
d_call: TRBD2
clone_size: NA
v_call: TRBV6-1

cdr3_nt: TGTGCCATCAGTGTTACCGGGACAGGGGTTGGAAATGAGCAGTTCTTC
cdr3_aa: CAISVTGTGVGNEQFF
j_call: TRBJ2-1
d_call: TRBD1
clone_size: NA
v_call: TRBV10-3

cdr3_nt: TGTGCCAGCAGCTTGGAGGGGAACACTGAAGCTTTCTTT
cdr3_aa: CASSLEGNTEAFF
j_call: TRBJ1-1
d_call: NA
clone_size: NA
v_call: TRBV7-8

cdr3_nt: TGTGCCAGCAGTTACGGCAGAGGGTTTTCACCCCTCCACTTT
cdr3_aa: CASSYGRGFSPLHF
j_call: TRBJ1-6
d_call: NA
clone_size: NA
v_call: TRBV6-6

cdr3_nt: TGTGCCAGCAGCTTAGAGTCACGGGCGCAGTATTTT
cdr3_aa: CASSLESRAQYF
j_call: TRBJ2-3
d_call: NA
clone_size: NA
v_call: TRBV7-8

cdr3_nt: TGTGCCAGCAGCGTAGCACCGGACGGGACGAGACAGGAGACTGAAGCTTTCTTT
cdr3_aa: CASSVAPDGTRQETEAFF
j_call: TRBJ1-1
d_call: NA
clone_size: NA
v_call: TRBV9

cdr3_nt: TGTGCCAGCAGCCGCGGACAGCAAGAGACCCAGTACTTC
cdr3_aa: CASSRGQQETQYF
j_call: TRBJ2-5
d_call: NA
clone_size: NA
v_call: TRBV7-9

cdr3_nt: TGTGCCAGCAGCGTGGGACAAGGGGATAATTCACCCCTCCACTTT
cdr3_aa: CASSVGQGDNSPLHF
j_call: TRBJ1-6
d_call: NA
clone_size: NA
v_call: TRBV7-3

cdr3_nt: TGTGCCAGCAGCGAAATTAGCGGGGGGGCGTACAATGAGCAGTTCTTC
cdr3_aa: CASSEISGGAYNEQFF
j_call: TRBJ2-1
d_call: TRBD2
clone_size: NA
v_call: TRBV9